This TCR beta chain stems from a study of regulatory T cells in long-lasting Graves disease. Germline lookup yields CDR1 SGHDT and CDR2 YYEEEE. The trim removed 4 bases at V and 6 bases at J, leaving 8 bases unmatched. This CDR3 is built from 16 residues. This clonotype showed up many times. Arm-PCR with iRepertoire HTBI primers amplified the CDR3 regions for these TCR beta libraries. MiXCR, run by TCRdb on the multiplex PCR reads, gives a single entry per CDR3 protein. There are about 220,000 distinct CDR3 sequences in the sample; roughly a fifth occur only once, and 12% lies in the top ten. Time point: newly diagnosed GD, antithyroid drugs for less than 3 months. PBMC RNA was the source of the TCR library. This sample also appeared in a second study, on T cells in Graves' hyperthyroidism and ophthalmopathy. This second study notes: It was a median around 6 months before onset that the model predicted ophthalmopathy.

The chain has TRBV5-6 and TRBJ2-2; 11 bases are a match to TRBD2. The material was peripheral blood mononuclear cells (PBMCs), obtained at new diagnosis, from a patient treated with antithyroid drugs. This clonotype was sampled from a woman under 40 with Graves disease. Here the CDR3 reads CASSLRTSGPPGELFF. CDR3 sequence (DNA): TGTGCCAGCAGCCTCCGGACTAGCGGGCCCCCCGGGGAGCTGTTTTTT.